The 3 T cell receptor beta chains given below trace back to one sample, sequenced in a study of CD8 T cells in Susac syndrome. Random-hexamer reverse transcription was applied to about 0.45 to 1 ug RNA. TCRdb used MiXCR to reprocess the immunoSEQ multiplex PCR reads, holding one entry per CDR3 protein. The sample holds around 26,000 distinct CDR3 sequences; less than 95% are singletons and the top ten take more than 0.25%. Sequencing used CD8+ T cells from PBMCs. Receptors were obtained from a human donor in good health.

The chain joins TRBV10-2 to TRBJ1-5; D not certain. CDR3 length equals 16 residues. The germline V gene has CDR1 WSHSY and CDR2 SAAADI. V lost 0 bases, J lost 2 bases, and 11 bases lay in between. The CDR3 loop reads CASSESIVPGNQPQHF. The CDR3 DNA sequence: TGCGCCAGCAGTGAGTCCATAGTACCGGGCAATCAGCCCCAGCATTTT.

DNA of the CDR3: TGTGCCAGCAGTTTAGCGGACAGGGGGTTCCAAGAGACCCAGTACTTC. This encodes CASSLADRGFQETQYF. J is TRBJ2-5 and V is TRBV12-3 or TRBV12-4, with TRBD1 matching over 10 bases. Unmatched junction bases numbered 2, after V lost 0 bases and J lost 1 base. This CDR3 comprises 16 residues.

This chain connects TRBV29-1 to TRBJ2-7; D is unresolved. The CDR3 has 11 amino acids. Germline loops: CDR1 SQVTM, CDR2 ANQGSEA. V was cut by 4 bases and J by 6 bases, with 10 bases left in between. The CDR3 here is CSVVAAGEQYF. Here the CDR3 DNA reads TGCAGCGTTGTGGCGGCAGGCGAGCAGTACTTC.